Shown below are 30 T cell receptor beta chains from a single sample sequenced in a study of immune reconstitution after stem cell transplant in scleroderma. TCRdb reprocessed the RT-PCR reads via MiXCR and lists one record per CDR3 protein. Of 3,000 to 4,000 distinct CDR3 sequences listed, roughly 5.8% were seen once; the top ten hold 15%. The sample was acquired before or after autologous hematopoietic stem cell transplantation (not recorded which). The receptors were sampled from a female donor with systemic sclerosis.

Ten or more counts support this clonotype. The chain has TRBV5-1 and TRBJ2-3, with D perhaps TRBD1 or TRBD2 (6 bases each). The ends were cut back, 6 bases at V and 0 bases at J, with 20 bases in the middle. The CDR3 runs 17 residues. CDR1 is SGHRS and CDR2 is YFSETQ in the germline V gene. CDR3 loop: CASTPRGLALSTDTQYF. The CDR3 coding sequence is TGCGCCAGCACCCCACGGGGGCTAGCGCTGAGCACAGATACGCAGTATTTT. Full variable domain (rest looked up from reference TRBV5-1 and TRBJ2-3): KAGVTQTPRYLIKTRGQQVTLSCSPISGHRSVSWYQQTPGQGLQFLFEYFSETQRNKGNFPGRFSGRQFSNSRSEMNVSTLELGDSALYLCASTPRGLALSTDTQYFGPGTRLTVL.

Relative to its sample, this clonotype is medium-sized. V is TRBV20-1 and J is TRBJ1-5, with 7 bases lining up with TRBD1. The CDR3 extends over 14 amino acids. J lost 0 bases, V lost 3 bases, and 2 bases had no gene match. Germline values: CDR1 DFQATT, CDR2 SNEGSKA (reference sequence). CDR3 protein: CSASDRDSNQPQHF. The CDR3 coding sequence is TGCAGTGCTAGTGACAGGGATAGCAATCAGCCCCAGCATTTT.

Relative to its sample, this clonotype is medium-sized (0.01 to 0.1%). The J gene is TRBJ2-7, the V gene TRBV14; D is possibly TRBD2 (5 bases). The CDR3 is made up of 14 amino acids. CDR1 and CDR2 (germline): SGHDN, FVKESK. Trimming removed 4 bases from V and 7 bases from J, with 17 bases in between. CDR3 nucleotides: TGTGCCAGCAGCCCTCTTATTGCGTCGGGAGAGCAGTACTTC. Its translation is CASSPLIASGEQYF.

The table lists this clonotype with many counts. The J gene is TRBJ2-3, the V gene TRBV13; possible D gene TRBD1, 5 bases. Germline-derived CDR1 and CDR2 are PRHDT and FYEKMQ (reference sequence). The CDR3 sequence is 14 residues long. Trimming took 5 bases from V and 2 from J, leaving 11 bases between them. CDR3 DNA: TGTGCCAGCAGCCCGGACACTTTCACAGATACGCAGTATTTT. As protein: CASSPDTFTDTQYF.

This clonotype has ten or more counts. V usage is TRBV7-6 and J usage is TRBJ2-7, with 10 bases lining up with TRBD1. The CDR3 is 14 amino acids. The germline CDR1 and CDR2 sequences are SGHVS and FNYEAQ. Trimming took 4 bases from V and 5 from J; bases not matched to a gene: 5. The CDR3 spells CASSSGQGLNEQYF. The CDR3 nucleotides are TGTGCCAGCAGCTCGGGACAGGGGCTCAACGAGCAGTACTTC.

Within the sample, this clonotype is medium-sized (0.01 to 0.1%). The chain is built from TRBV12-3 or TRBV12-4 and TRBJ1-1, with D maybe TRBD1 (5 bases). This CDR3 is built from 13 residues. V was pared by 4 bases and J by 4 bases, with 10 bases between. This chain's CDR3 is CASSWGGGTEAFF. The CDR3 region has the DNA TGTGCCAGCAGTTGGGGGGGGGGCACTGAAGCTTTCTTT.

By its share, this clonotype is medium-sized. The gene calls are TRBV5-1 and TRBJ1-2, with a tentative D call TRBD1 (6 bases). The CDR3 loop spans 15 amino acids. From germline, CDR1 is SGHRS and CDR2 YFSETQ. V dropped 3 bases and J dropped 6 bases, with 18 bases sitting between them. CDR3 DNA sequence: TGCGCCAGCAGCTGGGAGGGGGGCGAGGTAGATGGCTACACCTTC. Translation: CASSWEGGEVDGYTF.

In this sample, this clonotype is medium-sized. The chain has TRBV5-1 and TRBJ2-2; TRBD1 or TRBD2 may be the D gene (5 bases each). The V end lost 0 bases, the J end lost 2 bases, and 14 bases lay between the germline ends. Germline CDR1 SGHRS, CDR2 YFSETQ. The length of the CDR3 is 17 residues. CDR3 nucleotide sequence: TGCGCCAGCAGCTTGGGGCACCGGGACCCCAACACCGGGGAGCTGTTTTTT. Its protein product is CASSLGHRDPNTGELFF.

In its sample, this clonotype is medium-sized. J is TRBJ1-2 and V is TRBV3-1; 8 nucleotides line up with TRBD1. This CDR3 region has 14 residues. V lost 4 bases to trimming and J lost 2 bases; unmatched junction nucleotides: 3. Germline V gene lookup returns CDR1 LGHDT and CDR2 YNNKEL (reference sequence). CDR3 sequence (DNA): TGTGCCAGCAGCCCCGGGGACAGGAACTATGGCTACACCTTC. Translation: CASSPGDRNYGYTF.

This clonotype is categorized as medium-sized. V and J are TRBV10-3 and TRBJ2-1, with TRBD2 identical over 10 bases. This CDR3 is 16 amino acids long. V was clipped by 0 bases and J by 5 bases; unmatched bases: 4. From germline, CDR1 is ENHRY and CDR2 SYGVKD. The CDR3: CAISESLAGVNNEQFF. The CDR3 DNA reads as TGTGCCATCAGTGAGTCGCTAGCGGGAGTGAACAATGAGCAGTTCTTC.

This clonotype ranks as medium-sized. The rearrangement uses TRBV5-6 and TRBJ2-7; D unresolved. Germline CDR1 SGHDT, CDR2 YYEEEE. This CDR3 has 12 amino acids. V lost 2 bases to trimming and J lost 1 base, with 4 bases between them. CDR3 coding DNA: TGTGCCAGCAGCTTATCTTCCTACGAGCAGTACTTC. As protein: CASSLSSYEQYF.

This clonotype was seen at least ten times. CDR3 protein: CASSPPIWRGSYNEQFF. The CDR3 nucleotides are TGTGCCAGCAGCCCCCCTATATGGAGGGGCTCCTACAATGAGCAGTTCTTC. The V and J genes are TRBV7-3 and TRBJ2-1; D may be TRBD2 (6 bases). Germline CDR1 reads SGHTA; CDR2 reads FQGTGA. CDR3 length: 17 residues. Trimming took 5 bases from V and 0 from J, leaving 17 bases between them.

In its sample, this clonotype ranks as medium-sized. This chain uses TRBV12-3 or TRBV12-4 with TRBJ2-5, with D tentatively TRBD1 (5 bases). This CDR3 comprises 14 residues. V lost 5 bases and J 1 base, leaving 11 bases between the germline ends. The DNA for the CDR3 is TGTGCCAGCAGTCGTGGGCAGGGCCAAGAGACCCAGTACTTC. Amino acid sequence: CASSRGQGQETQYF.

This clonotype is termed medium-sized. This chain joins TRBV7-6 and TRBJ1-4; D is perhaps TRBD1 (5 bases). The CDR3 sequence is 14 residues long. Germline CDR1 reads SGHVS; CDR2 reads FNYEAQ. V lost 5 bases to trimming and J lost 8 bases, with 15 bases between them. CDR3 residues: CASSRGAGNEKLFF. The CDR3 DNA reads TGTGCCAGCAGCCGGGGAGCAGGGAACGAAAAACTGTTTTTT.

This clonotype was counted between two and nine times. This CDR3 reads CASSPGRDYNEQFF. In DNA form, the CDR3 reads TGTGCCAGCTCCCCCGGCAGGGACTACAATGAGCAGTTCTTC. The chain is built from TRBV18 and TRBJ2-1; D may be TRBD1 (5 bases). V lost 6 bases and J lost 3, with 12 bases in between. The CDR3 sequence is 14 residues long. The germline gives CDR1 KGHSH, CDR2 LQKENI.

This clonotype is judged medium-sized. The chain joins TRBV20-1 to TRBJ2-7; D ambiguous. Trimming removed 0 bases from V and 2 bases from J, with 14 bases in between. Germline V gene lookup returns CDR1 DFQATT and CDR2 SNEGSKA (reference sequence). The CDR3 runs 15 residues. This chain's CDR3 is CSARDRGVGPYEQYF. CDR3 sequence (DNA): TGCAGTGCTAGAGATAGAGGAGTAGGTCCCTACGAGCAGTACTTC.

This clonotype was seen ten or more times. The chain recombines TRBV20-1 with TRBJ2-1; 8 bases fit TRBD2. Germline CDR1 is DFQATT and CDR2 is SNEGSKA (reference sequence). J lost 7 bases, V lost 6 bases, and 11 bases had no gene match. This CDR3 comprises 14 residues. The CDR3, as DNA: TGCAGTGCCACTTCGGCTAGCGGGCGTAATGAGCAGTTCTTC. Encoded protein: CSATSASGRNEQFF.

By frequency in the sample, this clonotype is medium-sized. The chain joins TRBV29-1 to TRBJ2-1, with D hard to call. The CDR3 sequence is 11 residues long. Trimming shortened V by 6 bases and J by 7 bases, and 10 bases separated the two germline ends. Germline loops: CDR1 SQVTM, CDR2 ANQGSEA. Here the CDR3 reads CSVIFWNEQFF. The CDR3 region has the DNA TGCAGCGTCATCTTTTGGAATGAGCAGTTCTTC.

This clonotype is classed as medium-sized. The gene calls are TRBV5-1 and TRBJ2-5; 8 bases fit TRBD1. Germline CDR1 is SGHRS and CDR2 is YFSETQ. J was trimmed by 6 bases and V by 3 bases; bases with no gene match: 13. The CDR3 is made up of 16 amino acids. The CDR3 DNA reads TGCGCCAGCAGCTCCGAAGACAGGGGCAGGGAAAAGACCCAGTACTTC. This codes for CASSSEDRGREKTQYF.

By share, this clonotype counts as medium-sized (0.01 to 0.1%). The chain joins TRBV20-1 to TRBJ1-3; D is undetermined. Deletions cut 6 bases from V and 4 bases from J, with 19 bases between. The CDR3 totals 15 residues. Per the germline V gene, CDR1 is DFQATT and CDR2 is SNEGSKA (reference sequence). CDR3 in amino acids: CSATPHTEPGNTIYF. The CDR3 coding sequence is TGCAGTGCGACCCCCCACACGGAGCCAGGAAACACCATATATTTT.

By share of the sample, this clonotype is medium-sized. The rearrangement uses TRBV2 and TRBJ2-7; TRBD2 matches at 9 bases. CDR3 size: 14 residues. Germline V CDR1 and CDR2: SNHLY, FYNNEI. Trimming removed 5 bases from V and 3 bases from J; junction bases left unmatched: 5. The CDR3, as DNA: TGTGCCAGCAGTTTAGCGGGAGCGAGCTACGAGCAGTACTTC. Amino acid sequence: CASSLAGASYEQYF.

This clonotype is labeled medium-sized. The chain employs TRBV29-1 and TRBJ2-3; D unclear. Germline CDR1 SQVTM, CDR2 ANQGSEA. CDR3 length equals 13 residues. V was trimmed by 6 bases and J by 1 base, leaving 11 bases between them. The CDR3 DNA follows: TGCAGCGTCCGGGCGTTGGGCACAGATACGCAGTATTTT. Its protein product is CSVRALGTDTQYF.

By share, this clonotype ranks as medium-sized. The rearrangement uses TRBV20-1 and TRBJ2-4; D possibly matches TRBD1 or TRBD2 (5 bases each). The germline V gene encodes CDR1 DFQATT and CDR2 SNEGSKA (reference sequence). This CDR3 is 14 amino acids long. V was trimmed by 6 bases and J by 0 bases, leaving 12 bases between them. The CDR3 nucleotides read TGCAGTGCGGGACCAAACGTAGCCAAAAACATTCAGTACTTC. This encodes CSAGPNVAKNIQYF.

In its sample, this clonotype is medium-sized (0.01 to 0.1%). A junction end diverges from the germline sequence, so it may reflect a read error. This rearrangement joins TRBV7-7 to TRBJ2-5, with D perhaps matching TRBD1 (6 bases). The CDR3 is made up of 15 amino acids. In germline, CDR1 is SSHAT, CDR2 FNYEAQ (reference sequence). The CDR3 reads CASSSVGTRTETQYF. The CDR3 DNA reads TGTGCTAGCAGCTCTGTCGGGACACGGACAGAGACCCAGTACTTC.

By its share, this clonotype is medium-sized. The gene calls are TRBV7-2 and TRBJ2-7, with D perhaps matching TRBD1 (6 bases). This CDR3 is built from 14 residues. CDR1 is SGHTA and CDR2 is FQGNSA in the germline V gene. Trimming took 5 bases from V and 2 from J, leaving 13 bases between them. The CDR3 coding sequence is TGTGCCAGCAGCGTCGGGACACAACCCTACGAGCAGTACTTC. Translation: CASSVGTQPYEQYF.

CDR3 in amino acids: CASSVDGLAHTEETQYF. CDR3 coding DNA: TGTGCCAGCAGCGTAGACGGACTAGCTCATACCGAAGAGACCCAGTACTTC. The chain combines TRBV9 with TRBJ2-5, with 8 bases matching TRBD2. V dropped 0 bases and J dropped 3; count of bases not matched to a gene: 10. Germline V lookup: CDR1 SGDLS, CDR2 YYNGEE. The length of the CDR3 is 17 residues. The full variable domain, in which reference TRBV9 and TRBJ2-5 provide the parts outside the CDR3, is DSGVTQTPKHLITATGQRVTLRCSPRSGDLSVYWYQQSLDQGLQFLIQYYNGEERAKGNILERFSAQQFPDLHSELNLSSLELGDSALYFCASSVDGLAHTEETQYFGPGTRLLVL.

Within the sample, this clonotype is medium-sized. The gene calls are TRBV20-1 and TRBJ2-1; D uncertain. CDR3 size: 15 residues. Germline V gene sequence: CDR1 DFQATT, CDR2 SNEGSKA (reference sequence). The V and J ends lost 0 bases and 2 bases respectively, with 11 bases between them. DNA for the CDR3: TGCAGTGCTAGAGATCGTAGGGTAGCCTACAATGAGCAGTTCTTC. It yields the protein CSARDRRVAYNEQFF.

By frequency in the sample, this clonotype is medium-sized. Here the CDR3 reads CSALDSNYGYTF. CDR3 DNA: TGCAGTGCTCTGGACAGTAACTATGGCTACACCTTC. This chain uses TRBV20-1 with TRBJ1-2; possible D gene TRBD1, 6 bases. The CDR3 has 12 residues. CDR1 and CDR2 (germline): DFQATT, SNEGSKA (reference sequence). Trimming removed 5 bases from V and 1 base from J, with 8 bases in between.

This clonotype is termed medium-sized. The V call is TRBV7-2, the J call TRBJ2-7, with a weak D call TRBD2 (5 bases). Trimming removed 5 bases from V and 5 bases from J, with 13 bases in between. Germline CDR1 SGHTA, CDR2 FQGNSA. The CDR3 runs 13 residues. The CDR3 DNA reads TGTGCCAGCAGCACCGAAGCGGTGCACGAGCAGTACTTC. It encodes CASSTEAVHEQYF.

By frequency in the sample, this clonotype is medium-sized. This sequence joins TRBV29-1 and TRBJ2-3; D gene unclear. The ends were cut back, 8 bases at V and 4 bases at J, with 25 bases in the middle. CDR1 and CDR2 (germline): SQVTM, ANQGSEA. This CDR3 is built from 16 residues. The CDR3 DNA sequence: TGCAGCTCGTACAAACGGGCCGGCCCCCTCTCAGATACGCAGTATTTT. Its translation: CSSYKRAGPLSDTQYF.